Presented here are 32 T cell receptor beta chains from one specimen sequenced in a study of Graves' ophthalmopathy and Graves' hyperthyroidism. RNA transcripts provided the template for amplifying TCR beta CDR3 regions. RT-PCR in the first round used HTBI primers; a second-round multiplex PCR followed. One entry per CDR3 protein, called by TCRdb with MiXCR from the multiplex PCR reads. The table has 300,000 to 500,000 distinct CDR3 sequences, 15% seen once; the top ten hold roughly 7%. Sequencing was done on a sample of peripheral blood. These TCRs come from a woman aged 18-29 years with stable Graves' hyperthyroidism.

This clonotype has a count of ten or more. The chain couples TRBV19 to TRBJ1-2; D is unresolved. Germline CDR1 and CDR2: LNHDA and SQIVND (reference sequence). The ends were cut back, 1 base at V and 6 bases at J, with 12 bases in the middle. The CDR3 totals 14 residues. The CDR3 loop is CASSIGLKSNGYTF. The CDR3 DNA is TGTGCCAGTAGTATAGGCCTGAAAAGTAATGGCTACACCTTC.

This clonotype has ten or more counts. The CDR3 is CAAGRTGELFF. CDR3 DNA sequence: TGTGCCGCGGGGAGGACCGGGGAGCTGTTTTTT. V usage is TRBV19 and J usage is TRBJ2-2, with a weak D call TRBD2 (6 bases). The germline V gene has CDR1 LNHDA and CDR2 SQIVND (reference sequence). This CDR3 region has 11 residues. The V and J ends lost 11 bases and 5 bases respectively, with 9 bases between them. Complete variable domain (other parts from reference TRBV19 and TRBJ2-2): DGGITQSPKYLFRKEGQNVTLSCEQNLNHDAMYWYRQDPGQGLRLIYYSQIVNDFQKGDIAEGYSVSREKKESFPLTVTSAQKNPTAFYLCAAGRTGELFFGEGSRLTVL.

This clonotype was recorded at least ten times. The J gene is TRBJ1-2, the V gene TRBV6-2 or TRBV6-3; unclear D gene. CDR3 length: 12 amino acids. The V gene's germline CDR1 is MNHEY and CDR2 SVGEGT. Deletions cut 0 bases from V and 6 bases from J, with 5 bases between. The CDR3 DNA is TGTGCCAGCAGTTACTCTGAGGATGGCTACACCTTC. Encoded protein: CASSYSEDGYTF.

This chain uses TRBV2 with TRBJ2-7, with TRBD2 identical over 7 bases. J gave up 3 bases and V 4 bases, and 15 bases lay outside the gene matches. This CDR3 has 17 amino acids. The germline V gene has CDR1 SNHLY and CDR2 FYNNEI. The CDR3 protein is CASSATGGRLQRYEQYF. In DNA, the CDR3 is TGTGCCAGCAGTGCAACCGGGGGGAGACTCCAGCGCTACGAGCAGTACTTC.

This clonotype was detected ten times or more. This chain joins TRBV7-3 and TRBJ1-2; 7 positions match TRBD1. Trimming removed 3 bases from V and 6 bases from J; junction bases left unmatched: 4. CDR1 is SGHTA, CDR2 FQGTGA, per germline. This CDR3 has 13 residues. The CDR3 is CASSFLGQNGYTF. CDR3 nucleotide sequence: TGTGCCAGCAGCTTTTTGGGACAGAATGGCTACACCTTC.

A remark on this clonotype: The junction and the germline gene differ at one end; a read error may be behind it. This chain links TRBV7-6 with TRBJ2-7; TRBD1 agrees at 8 bases. Germline loops: CDR1 SGHVS, CDR2 FNYEAQ. The CDR3 is made up of 13 amino acids. DNA of the CDR3: TGTGCCGGCAGCGAAACGACAGGGGCCGAGCAGTACTTC. This gives the protein CAGSETTGAEQYF. Looking up the rest from reference TRBV7-6 and TRBJ2-7 gives the full variable domain: GAGVSQSPRYKVTKRGQDVALRCDPISGHVSLYWYRQALGQGPEFLTYFNYEAQQDKSGLPNDRFSAERPEGSISTLTIQRTEQRDSAMYRCAGSETTGAEQYFGPGTRLTVT.

In its sample, this clonotype was seen many times. The chain is built from TRBV11-2 and TRBJ1-2; D not certain. V lost 0 bases to trimming and J lost 2 bases, with 10 bases between them. There are 15 residues in the CDR3. Germline loops: CDR1 SGHAT, CDR2 FQNNGV. CDR3 in amino acids: CASSLDPGPNYGYTF. CDR3 nucleotides: TGTGCCAGCAGCTTAGATCCAGGTCCAAACTATGGCTACACCTTC.

The rearrangement uses TRBV19 and TRBJ2-2; D not resolved. Germline values: CDR1 LNHDA, CDR2 SQIVND (reference sequence). This CDR3 has 13 amino acids. V was clipped by 3 bases and J by 3 bases, with 5 bases between them. The DNA of the CDR3 is TGTGCCAGTAGTATTCACGACACCGGGGAGCTGTTTTTT. It encodes CASSIHDTGELFF.

This clonotype was observed a handful of times. V gene TRBV11-2 combines with J gene TRBJ2-2; D remains ambiguous. The ends were cut back, 5 bases at V and 2 bases at J, with 12 bases in the middle. Germline V gene sequence: CDR1 SGHAT, CDR2 FQNNGV. This CDR3 contains 15 residues. The CDR3 DNA follows: TGTGCCAGCAGCCTCATGGACCTAAACACCGGGGAGCTGTTTTTT. Translation gives CASSLMDLNTGELFF.

The chain employs TRBV18 and TRBJ1-5; TRBD1 might be the D (5 bases). In germline, CDR1 is KGHSH, CDR2 LQKENI. This CDR3 is built from 15 residues. Trimming removed 5 bases from V and 4 bases from J, with 15 bases in between. This CDR3 is CASSTGGGVNQPQHF. CDR3 in DNA: TGTGCCAGCTCAACCGGTGGGGGGGTAAATCAGCCCCAGCATTTT.

This clonotype was seen a handful of times. The gene calls are TRBV11-2 and TRBJ1-2, with a tentative D call TRBD1 (6 bases). Germline V lookup: CDR1 SGHAT, CDR2 FQNNGV. The CDR3 is 14 residues long. V lost 0 bases and J 6 bases, leaving 11 bases between the germline ends. The chain's CDR3 is CASSLEGTRDGYTF. CDR3 sequence (DNA): TGTGCCAGCAGCTTAGAAGGGACACGCGATGGCTACACCTTC.

This clonotype was detected ten times or more. V gene TRBV12-3 or TRBV12-4 combines with J gene TRBJ1-5; D not certain. The V gene lost 5 bases and the J gene lost 7 bases, with 15 bases spanning the gap. The CDR3 runs to 14 residues. The CDR3 bases are TGTGCCAGCAGTGAGGTTGGGGATGTGCAGCCCCAGCATTTT. This sequence encodes CASSEVGDVQPQHF.

V gene TRBV12-3 or TRBV12-4 combines with J gene TRBJ2-7, with D perhaps given as TRBD1 or TRBD2 (6 bases each). V gave up 5 bases and J gave up 2 bases, with 13 bases separating them. This CDR3 spans 14 amino acids. CDR3 residues: CASSQGGSTYEQYF. The CDR3 DNA is TGTGCCAGCAGTCAAGGGGGGTCAACCTACGAGCAGTACTTC.

The chain carries TRBV18 and TRBJ1-3; 7 positions match TRBD1. Per the germline V gene, CDR1 is KGHSH and CDR2 is LQKENI. The CDR3 is 15 residues long. With 4 bases clipped from V and 0 bases from J, the junction kept 3 bases outside the gene matches. The CDR3 is CASSLQGTSGNTIYF. CDR3 in DNA: TGTGCCAGCTCACTACAGGGGACCTCTGGAAACACCATATATTTT.

This clonotype showed up many times. In nucleotides, the CDR3 is TGTGCCAGCAGTTACGGGGTCGGGGCGCGGAACACCATATATTTT. Protein product: CASSYGVGARNTIYF. This chain uses TRBV6-5 with TRBJ1-3; D is possibly TRBD1 (5 bases). The V gene lost 2 bases and the J gene lost 7 bases, with 15 bases spanning the gap. From germline, CDR1 is MNHEY and CDR2 SVGAGI. CDR3 length: 15 residues.

This clonotype was observed at least ten times. The CDR3 nucleotides read TGTGCCAGCAGTTTATCAGGGTTTAGGTCCTACGAGCAGTACTTC. Translating it yields CASSLSGFRSYEQYF. This sequence joins TRBV27 and TRBJ2-7, with D hard to call. This CDR3 contains 15 residues. Germline V gives CDR1 MNHEY, CDR2 SMNVEV (reference sequence). V was pared by 0 bases and J by 1 base, with 10 bases between.

This clonotype has at least ten counts. The rearrangement uses TRBV6-2 or TRBV6-3 and TRBJ1-3; D is ambiguous. Germline CDR1 is MNHEY and CDR2 is SVGEGT. CDR3 length equals 14 residues. The V gene lost 8 bases and the J gene lost 0 bases, with 11 bases spanning the gap. CDR3 bases: TGTGCCAGCCGTGTTGGTCTCTCTGGAAACACCATATATTTT. Its translation: CASRVGLSGNTIYF.

This clonotype was counted at least ten times. This chain links TRBV6-5 with TRBJ1-6; tentatively, D is TRBD1 (6 bases). V lost 4 bases, J lost 5 bases, and 12 bases lay in between. The CDR3 has 15 amino acids. Germline lookup yields CDR1 MNHEY and CDR2 SVGAGI. DNA of the CDR3: TGTGCCAGCAGTTTCAACAGGGACAATAATTCACCCCTCCACTTT. This sequence encodes CASSFNRDNNSPLHF.

This clonotype was observed a few times. The V gene is TRBV27, the J gene TRBJ1-6; D is ambiguous. Germline CDR1 and CDR2: MNHEY and SMNVEV (reference sequence). Trimming stripped 2 bases from V and 1 base from J, with 12 bases between. There are 17 residues in the CDR3. The CDR3 protein is CASSLGSPGSYNSPLHF. The DNA of the CDR3 is TGTGCCAGCAGTTTAGGTTCTCCAGGTTCCTATAATTCACCCCTCCACTTT.

Ten or more counts support this clonotype. V usage is TRBV7-2 and J usage is TRBJ2-7; 9 bases fit TRBD2. J was trimmed by 1 base and V by 6 bases; bases with no gene match: 4. Germline CDR1 SGHTA, CDR2 FQGNSA. The CDR3 is made up of 14 amino acids. CDR3 residues: CASRNSGGSYEQYF. CDR3 sequence (DNA): TGTGCCAGCAGAAATAGCGGGGGTTCCTACGAGCAGTACTTC.

For this clonotype: A read error may produce the germline difference seen at one junction end. This chain connects TRBV12-3 or TRBV12-4 to TRBJ1-1, with a weak D call TRBD1 (6 bases). The CDR3 runs 15 residues. CDR3 sequence (DNA): TGTGCCAGCAAAACCACTACAGGGAGCGCCACTGAAGCTTGCTTT. This gives the protein CASKTTTGSATEACF.

In this sample, this clonotype turned up many times. The chain employs TRBV5-1 and TRBJ1-1; D is undetermined. Germline CDR1 SGHRS, CDR2 YFSETQ. V lost 4 bases to trimming and J lost 2 bases, with 9 bases between them. This CDR3 contains 13 residues. DNA for the CDR3: TGCGCCAGCAGCCATTCAGGAAACACTGAAGCTTTCTTT. It specifies CASSHSGNTEAFF. Variable domain in full (rest from reference TRBV5-1 and TRBJ1-1): KAGVTQTPRYLIKTRGQQVTLSCSPISGHRSVSWYQQTPGQGLQFLFEYFSETQRNKGNFPGRFSGRQFSNSRSEMNVSTLELGDSALYLCASSHSGNTEAFFGQGTRLTVV.

About this clonotype: A much larger clone differs by one base, so this may be a read error. This sequence joins TRBV29-1 and TRBJ1-5, with TRBD1 matching over 7 bases. The CDR3 contains 13 residues. Looked up from germline, CDR1 is SQVTM and CDR2 is ANQGSEA. The CDR3 spells CSVGQGGNQPQRF. CDR3 sequence (DNA): TGCAGCGTTGGACAGGGTGGAAATCAGCCCCAGCGTTTT.

This clonotype was counted ten times or more. The J gene is TRBJ2-7, the V gene TRBV27, with D perhaps TRBD2 (5 bases). Germline lookup yields CDR1 MNHEY and CDR2 SMNVEV (reference sequence). V was shortened by 3 bases and J by 4 bases, with 13 bases between the two germline ends. The CDR3 consists of 14 residues. The CDR3 loop reads CASSFGLPGYEQYF. The CDR3 bases are TGTGCCAGCAGTTTTGGACTGCCCGGATACGAGCAGTACTTC.

The genes are TRBV7-2 and TRBJ1-5, with no clear D. The CDR3 is 15 amino acids. The V end was cut by 1 base, the J end by 1 base, with 8 bases between. Germline V gene lookup returns CDR1 SGHTA and CDR2 FQGNSA. CDR3 amino acids: CASSLVQASNQPQHF. The DNA for the CDR3 is TGTGCCAGCAGCTTAGTGCAGGCGAGCAATCAGCCCCAGCATTTT.

This chain uses TRBV6-2 or TRBV6-3 with TRBJ1-3; the D is unclear. Germline lookup yields CDR1 MNHEY and CDR2 SVGEGT. V was trimmed by 2 bases and J by 6 bases, leaving 14 bases between them. This CDR3 is built from 15 residues. In DNA, the CDR3 is TGTGCCAGCAGTTACGCGGTATCCCCCGCAAACACCATATATTTT. Its protein is CASSYAVSPANTIYF.

This clonotype was counted many times. The chain has TRBV11-2 and TRBJ1-3, with D perhaps TRBD1 (5 bases). This CDR3 region has 17 residues. Trimming took 5 bases from V and 0 from J, leaving 17 bases between them. Germline assignment: CDR1 SGHAT and CDR2 FQNNGV. The CDR3 sequence: CASSITTGARSGNTIYF. Written as DNA, the CDR3 is TGTGCCAGCAGCATTACCACCGGGGCCCGCTCTGGAAACACCATATATTTT.

Many counts were recorded for this clonotype. The chain links TRBV4-1 to TRBJ1-1, with TRBD1 matching over 7 bases. CDR1 is MGHRA and CDR2 is YSYEKL in the germline V gene. The CDR3 consists of 16 residues. Germline trimming cut 8 bases from V and 0 bases from J; bases unmatched to any gene: 12. CDR3 protein: CASRPPGGTMNTEAFF. The CDR3 DNA sequence: TGCGCCAGCCGCCCTCCAGGGGGGACCATGAACACTGAAGCTTTCTTT.

This clonotype was seen many times. V gene TRBV12-3 or TRBV12-4 combines with J gene TRBJ2-6, with a tentative D call TRBD1 (6 bases). The CDR3 length is 17 residues. Trimming removed 7 bases at V and 2 bases at J, with 18 bases between. CDR3 DNA: TGTGCCAGCATCCTCAGGGGCGCCCTGACTGGGGCCAACGTCCTGACTTTC. Translating gives CASILRGALTGANVLTF.

This clonotype was recorded at least ten times. The V and J genes are TRBV24-1 and TRBJ2-5; TRBD2 matches at 10 bases. Losses at the gene ends were 2 bases for V and 5 bases for J; bases not matched to a gene: 1. Germline CDR1 KGHDR, CDR2 SFDVKD. CDR3 length: 14 amino acids. The CDR3 DNA sequence: TGTGCCACCAGTGATTCTAGCGGGGGCGAGACCCAGTACTTC. It encodes CATSDSSGGETQYF.

This clonotype was detected many times. The chain joins TRBV19 to TRBJ1-1; D is undetermined. Looked up from germline, CDR1 is LNHDA and CDR2 is SQIVND (reference sequence). The CDR3 totals 15 residues. The V gene lost 7 bases and the J gene lost 1 base, with 16 bases spanning the gap. CDR3 in DNA: TGTGCCAGTACCCTTTATCGTTGGGAGAACACTGAAGCTTTCTTT. The encoded protein is CASTLYRWENTEAFF.

The CDR3 DNA follows: TGTGCCAGCTCACCATATCGACAGGGGGGTTTAGCTTTCTTT. Residues: CASSPYRQGGLAFF. The chain employs TRBV18 and TRBJ1-1; 9 bases align to TRBD1. The CDR3 sequence is 14 residues long. CDR1 KGHSH and CDR2 LQKENI come from the germline V gene. The J segment lost 10 bases and the V segment lost 2 bases, leaving 8 bases of the junction unmatched.